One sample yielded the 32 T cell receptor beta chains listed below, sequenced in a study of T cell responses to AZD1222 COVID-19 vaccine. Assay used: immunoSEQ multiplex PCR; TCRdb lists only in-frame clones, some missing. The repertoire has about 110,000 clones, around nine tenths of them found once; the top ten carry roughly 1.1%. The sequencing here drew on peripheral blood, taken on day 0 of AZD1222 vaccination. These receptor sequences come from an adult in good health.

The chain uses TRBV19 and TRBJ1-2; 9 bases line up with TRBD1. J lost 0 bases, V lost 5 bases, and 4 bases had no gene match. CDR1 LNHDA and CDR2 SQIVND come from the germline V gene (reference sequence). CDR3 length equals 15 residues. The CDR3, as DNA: TGTGCCAGTAGTGTGACAGGGGGACCTAACTATGGCTACACCTTC. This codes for CASSVTGGPNYGYTF. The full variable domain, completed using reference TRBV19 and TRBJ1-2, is DGGITQSPKYLFRKEGQNVTLSCEQNLNHDAMYWYRQDPGQGLRLIYYSQIVNDFQKGDIAEGYSVSREKKESFPLTVTSAQKNPTAFYLCASSVTGGPNYGYTFGSGTRLTVV.

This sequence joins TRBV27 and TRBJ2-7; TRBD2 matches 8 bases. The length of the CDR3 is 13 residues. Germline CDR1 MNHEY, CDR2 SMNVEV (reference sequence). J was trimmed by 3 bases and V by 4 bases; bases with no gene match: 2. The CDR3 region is CASSWTSRYEQYF. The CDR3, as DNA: TGTGCCAGCAGTTGGACTAGCCGCTACGAGCAGTACTTC.

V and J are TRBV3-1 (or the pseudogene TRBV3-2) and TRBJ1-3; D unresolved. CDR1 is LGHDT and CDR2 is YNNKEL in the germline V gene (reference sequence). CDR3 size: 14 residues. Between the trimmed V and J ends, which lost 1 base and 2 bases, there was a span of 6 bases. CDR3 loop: CASSQGSAGNTIYF. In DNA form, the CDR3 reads TGTGCCAGCAGCCAAGGGAGCGCTGGAAACACCATATATTTT.

CDR3 in amino acids: CATSAWDKAAQFF. In nucleotides, the CDR3 is TGTGCCACCAGTGCCTGGGACAAAGCAGCCCAGTTCTTC. This chain joins TRBV24-1 and TRBJ2-1; D is possibly TRBD1 (6 bases). V lost 5 bases to trimming and J lost 13 bases, with 17 bases between them. The CDR3 is 13 residues long. The germline V gene encodes CDR1 KGHDR and CDR2 SFDVKD.

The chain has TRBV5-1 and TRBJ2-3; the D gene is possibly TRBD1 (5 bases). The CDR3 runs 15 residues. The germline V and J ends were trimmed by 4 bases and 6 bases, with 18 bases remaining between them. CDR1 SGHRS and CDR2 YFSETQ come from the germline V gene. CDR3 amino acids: CASSLDGQGEDTQYF. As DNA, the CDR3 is TGCGCCAGCAGCCTCGATGGGCAGGGCGAGGATACGCAGTATTTT.

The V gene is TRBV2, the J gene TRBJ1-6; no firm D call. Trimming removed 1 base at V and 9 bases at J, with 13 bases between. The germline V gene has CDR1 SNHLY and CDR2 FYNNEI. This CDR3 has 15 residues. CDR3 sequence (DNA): TGTGCCAGCAGTGAAGAACACACTATAGGTTCACCCCTCCACTTT. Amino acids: CASSEEHTIGSPLHF.

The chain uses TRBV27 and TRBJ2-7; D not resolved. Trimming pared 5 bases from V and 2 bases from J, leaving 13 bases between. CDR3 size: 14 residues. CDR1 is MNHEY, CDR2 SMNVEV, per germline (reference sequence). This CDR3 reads CASSPQAWPYEQYF. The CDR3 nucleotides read TGTGCCAGCAGTCCGCAAGCATGGCCCTACGAGCAGTACTTC.

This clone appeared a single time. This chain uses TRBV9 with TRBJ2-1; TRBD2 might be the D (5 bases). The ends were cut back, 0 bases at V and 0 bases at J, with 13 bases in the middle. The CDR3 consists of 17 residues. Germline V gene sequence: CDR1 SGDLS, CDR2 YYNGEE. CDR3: CASSVEGGPSSYNEQFF. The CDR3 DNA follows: TGTGCCAGCAGCGTAGAGGGCGGGCCAAGCTCCTACAATGAGCAGTTCTTC.

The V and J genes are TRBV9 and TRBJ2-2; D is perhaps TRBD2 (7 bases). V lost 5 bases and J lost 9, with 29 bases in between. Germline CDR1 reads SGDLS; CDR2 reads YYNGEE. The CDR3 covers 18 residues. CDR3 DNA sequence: TGTGCCAGCAGAGATGGCCCTGAACGGGGGGCGGTTAGTCGGGAGCTGTTTTTT. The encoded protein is CASRDGPERGAVSRELFF.

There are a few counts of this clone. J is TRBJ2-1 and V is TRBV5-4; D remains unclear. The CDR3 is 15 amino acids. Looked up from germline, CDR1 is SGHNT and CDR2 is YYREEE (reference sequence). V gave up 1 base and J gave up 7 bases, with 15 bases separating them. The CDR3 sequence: CASSLSVADLNEQFF. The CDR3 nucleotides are TGTGCCAGCAGCTTGTCTGTTGCAGACCTAAATGAGCAGTTCTTC.

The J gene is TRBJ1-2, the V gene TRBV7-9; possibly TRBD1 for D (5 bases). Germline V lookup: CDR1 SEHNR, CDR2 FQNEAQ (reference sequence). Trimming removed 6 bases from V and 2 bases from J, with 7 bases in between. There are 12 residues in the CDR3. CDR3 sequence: CASSRQNYGYTF. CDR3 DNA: TGTGCCAGCAGTCGACAGAACTATGGCTACACCTTC.

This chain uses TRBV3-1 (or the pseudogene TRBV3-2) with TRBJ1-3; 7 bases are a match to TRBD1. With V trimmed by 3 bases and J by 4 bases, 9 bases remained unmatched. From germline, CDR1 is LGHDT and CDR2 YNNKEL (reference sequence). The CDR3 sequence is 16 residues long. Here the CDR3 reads CASSQQGGGVGNTIYF. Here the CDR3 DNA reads TGTGCCAGCAGCCAGCAGGGGGGAGGCGTCGGAAACACCATATATTTT.

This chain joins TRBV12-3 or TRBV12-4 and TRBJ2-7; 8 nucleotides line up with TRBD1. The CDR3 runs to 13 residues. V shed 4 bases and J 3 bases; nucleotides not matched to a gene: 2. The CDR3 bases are TGTGCCAGCAGTTCTACAGGGGGCTACGAGCAGTACTTC. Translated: CASSSTGGYEQYF.

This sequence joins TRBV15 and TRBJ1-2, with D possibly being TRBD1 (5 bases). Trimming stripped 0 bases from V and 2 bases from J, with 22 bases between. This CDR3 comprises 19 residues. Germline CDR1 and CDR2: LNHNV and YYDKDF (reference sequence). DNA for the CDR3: TGTGCCACCAGCAGAGATCCAGGGTTCTGGGCCGAAAAAAACTATGGCTACACCTTC. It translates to CATSRDPGFWAEKNYGYTF.

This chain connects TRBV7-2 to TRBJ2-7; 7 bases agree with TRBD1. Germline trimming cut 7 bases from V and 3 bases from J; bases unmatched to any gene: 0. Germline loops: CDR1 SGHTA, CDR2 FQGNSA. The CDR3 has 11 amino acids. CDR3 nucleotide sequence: TGTGCCAGCACAGGGGGCTACGAGCAGTACTTC. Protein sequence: CASTGGYEQYF.

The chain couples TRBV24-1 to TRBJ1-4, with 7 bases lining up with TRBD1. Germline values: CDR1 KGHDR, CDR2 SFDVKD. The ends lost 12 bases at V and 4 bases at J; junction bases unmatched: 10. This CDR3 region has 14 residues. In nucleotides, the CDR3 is TGTGCCTCGGGGACGGGACAGCTTAATGAAAAACTGTTTTTT. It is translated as CASGTGQLNEKLFF.

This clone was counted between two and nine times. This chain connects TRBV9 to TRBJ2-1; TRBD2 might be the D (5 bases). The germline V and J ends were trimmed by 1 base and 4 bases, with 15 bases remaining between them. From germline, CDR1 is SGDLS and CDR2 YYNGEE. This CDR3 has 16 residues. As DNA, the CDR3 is TGTGCCAGCAGCGTAATGGTGTTAGCGAAGTACAATGAGCAGTTCTTC. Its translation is CASSVMVLAKYNEQFF.

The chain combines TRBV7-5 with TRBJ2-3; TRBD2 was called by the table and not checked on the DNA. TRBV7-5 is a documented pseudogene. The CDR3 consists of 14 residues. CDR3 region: CARSISPEADTQYF. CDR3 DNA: TGTGCCAGAAGCATATCCCCGGAGGCAGATACGCAGTATTTT.

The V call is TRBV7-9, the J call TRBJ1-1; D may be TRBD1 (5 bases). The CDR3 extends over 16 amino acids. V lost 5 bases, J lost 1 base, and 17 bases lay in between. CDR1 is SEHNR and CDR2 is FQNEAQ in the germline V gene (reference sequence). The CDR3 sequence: CASSPNIGHSNTEAFF. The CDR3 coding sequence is TGTGCCAGCAGCCCTAACATTGGACATTCGAACACTGAAGCTTTCTTT.

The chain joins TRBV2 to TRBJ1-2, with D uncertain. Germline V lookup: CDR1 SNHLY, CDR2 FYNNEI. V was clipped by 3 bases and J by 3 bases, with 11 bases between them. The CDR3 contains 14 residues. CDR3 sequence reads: CASSDRGNDYGYTF. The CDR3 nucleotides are TGTGCCAGCAGTGATCGAGGGAACGACTATGGCTACACCTTC. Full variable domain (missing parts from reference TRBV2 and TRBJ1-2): EPEVTQTPSHQVTQMGQEVILRCVPISNHLYFYWYRQILGQKVEFLVSFYNNEISEKSEIFDDQFSVERPDGSNFTLKIRSTKLEDSAMYFCASSDRGNDYGYTFGSGTRLTVV.

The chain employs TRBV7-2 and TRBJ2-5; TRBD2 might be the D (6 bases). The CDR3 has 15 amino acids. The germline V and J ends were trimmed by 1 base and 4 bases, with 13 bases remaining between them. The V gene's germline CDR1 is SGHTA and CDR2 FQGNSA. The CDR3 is CASSLVDAGLETQYF. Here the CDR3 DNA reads TGTGCCAGCAGCTTAGTAGATGCGGGGTTAGAGACCCAGTACTTC.

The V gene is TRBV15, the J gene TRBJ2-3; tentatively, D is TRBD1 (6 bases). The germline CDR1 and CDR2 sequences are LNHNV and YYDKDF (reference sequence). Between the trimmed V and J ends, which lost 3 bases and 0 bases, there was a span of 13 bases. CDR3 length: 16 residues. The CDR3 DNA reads TGTGCCACCAGCAGCCGGGGTACAGGGAGCACAGATACGCAGTATTTT. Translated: CATSSRGTGSTDTQYF. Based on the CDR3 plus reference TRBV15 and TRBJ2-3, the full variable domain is DAMVIQNPRYQVTQFGKPVTLSCSQTLNHNVMYWYQQKSSQAPKLLFHYYDKDFNNEADTPDNFQSRRPNTSFCFLDIRSPGLGDTAMYLCATSSRGTGSTDTQYFGPGTRLTVL.

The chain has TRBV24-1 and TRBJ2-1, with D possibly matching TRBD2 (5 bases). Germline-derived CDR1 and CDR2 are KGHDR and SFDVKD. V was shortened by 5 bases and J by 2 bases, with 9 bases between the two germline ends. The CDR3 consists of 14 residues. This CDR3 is CATSGPEAYNEQFF. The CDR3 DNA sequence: TGTGCCACCAGTGGTCCGGAGGCCTACAATGAGCAGTTCTTC.

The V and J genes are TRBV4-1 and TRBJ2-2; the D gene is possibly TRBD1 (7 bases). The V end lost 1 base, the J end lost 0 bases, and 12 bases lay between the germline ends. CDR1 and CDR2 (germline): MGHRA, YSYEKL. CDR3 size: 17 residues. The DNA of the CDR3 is TGCGCCAGCAGCCAAGGCAGGGGGGCTACGAACACCGGGGAGCTGTTTTTT. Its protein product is CASSQGRGATNTGELFF.

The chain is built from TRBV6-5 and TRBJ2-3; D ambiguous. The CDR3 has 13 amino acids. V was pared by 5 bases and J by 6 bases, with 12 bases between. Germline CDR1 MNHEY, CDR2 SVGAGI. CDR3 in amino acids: CASSRARWDTQYF. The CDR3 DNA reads TGTGCCAGCAGTCGAGCCAGATGGGATACGCAGTATTTT.

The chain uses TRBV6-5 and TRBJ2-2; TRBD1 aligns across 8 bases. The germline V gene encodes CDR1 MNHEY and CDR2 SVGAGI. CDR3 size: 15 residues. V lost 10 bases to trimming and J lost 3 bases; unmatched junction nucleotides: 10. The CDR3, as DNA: TGTGCCACCTCGGACAGGGTAGGATACACCGGGGAGCTGTTTTTT. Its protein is CATSDRVGYTGELFF.

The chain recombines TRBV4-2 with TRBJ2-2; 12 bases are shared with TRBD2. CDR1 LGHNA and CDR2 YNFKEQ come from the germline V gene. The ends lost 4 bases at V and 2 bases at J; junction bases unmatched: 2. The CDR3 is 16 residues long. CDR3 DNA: TGTGCCAGCAGCCCCGGACTAGCGGGAAACACCGGGGAGCTGTTTTTT. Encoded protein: CASSPGLAGNTGELFF.

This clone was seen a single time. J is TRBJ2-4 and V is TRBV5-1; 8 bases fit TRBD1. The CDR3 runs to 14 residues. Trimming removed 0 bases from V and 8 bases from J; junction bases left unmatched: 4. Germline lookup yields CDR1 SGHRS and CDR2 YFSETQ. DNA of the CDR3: TGCGCCAGCAGCTTGGGGACAGGGCGGGACATTCAGTACTTC. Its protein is CASSLGTGRDIQYF. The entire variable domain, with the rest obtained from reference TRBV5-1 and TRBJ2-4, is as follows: KAGVTQTPRYLIKTRGQQVTLSCSPISGHRSVSWYQQTPGQGLQFLFEYFSETQRNKGNFPGRFSGRQFSNSRSEMNVSTLELGDSALYLCASSLGTGRDIQYFGAGTRLSVL.

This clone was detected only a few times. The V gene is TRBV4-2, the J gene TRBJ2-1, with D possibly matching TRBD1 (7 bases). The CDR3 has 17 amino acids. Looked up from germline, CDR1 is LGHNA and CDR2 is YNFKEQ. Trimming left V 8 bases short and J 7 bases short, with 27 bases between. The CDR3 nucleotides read TGTGCCAGCTCGCCCCCAGGATTCAAACCAGGGGGGAATGAGCAGTTCTTC. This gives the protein CASSPPGFKPGGNEQFF.

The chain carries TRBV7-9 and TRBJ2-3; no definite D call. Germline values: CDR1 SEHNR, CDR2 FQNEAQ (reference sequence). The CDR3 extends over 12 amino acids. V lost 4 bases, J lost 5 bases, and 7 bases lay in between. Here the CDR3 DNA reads TGTGCCAGCAGCTCTACGAGAGATACGCAGTATTTT. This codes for CASSSTRDTQYF.

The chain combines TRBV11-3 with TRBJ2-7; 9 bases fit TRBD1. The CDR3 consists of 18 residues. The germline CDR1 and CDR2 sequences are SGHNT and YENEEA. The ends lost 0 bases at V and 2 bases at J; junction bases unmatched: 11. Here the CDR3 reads CASSLEGLGGQGPYEQYF. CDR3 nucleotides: TGTGCCAGCAGCTTAGAAGGACTGGGGGGACAGGGACCCTACGAGCAGTACTTC.

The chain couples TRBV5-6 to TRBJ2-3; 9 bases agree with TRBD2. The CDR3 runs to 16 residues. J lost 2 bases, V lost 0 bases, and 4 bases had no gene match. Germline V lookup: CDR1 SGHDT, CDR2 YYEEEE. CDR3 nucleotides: TGTGCCAGCAGCTTGGTAGGGACTAGCTACACAGATACGCAGTATTTT. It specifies CASSLVGTSYTDTQYF. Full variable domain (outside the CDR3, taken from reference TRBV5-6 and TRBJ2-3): DAGVTQSPTHLIKTRGQQVTLRCSPKSGHDTVSWYQQALGQGPQFIFQYYEEEERQRGNFPDRFSGHQFPNYSSELNVNALLLGDSALYLCASSLVGTSYTDTQYFGPGTRLTVL.